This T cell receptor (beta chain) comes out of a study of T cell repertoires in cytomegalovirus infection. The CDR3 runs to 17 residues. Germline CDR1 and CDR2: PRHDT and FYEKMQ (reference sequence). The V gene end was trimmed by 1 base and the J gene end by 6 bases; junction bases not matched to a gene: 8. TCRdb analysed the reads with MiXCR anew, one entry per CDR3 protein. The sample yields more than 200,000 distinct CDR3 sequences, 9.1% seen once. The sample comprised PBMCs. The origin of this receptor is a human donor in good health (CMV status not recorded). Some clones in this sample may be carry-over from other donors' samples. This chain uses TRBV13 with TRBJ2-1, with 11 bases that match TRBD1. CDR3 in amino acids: CASSLVSGQGASNEQFF. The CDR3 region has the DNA TGTGCCAGCAGCTTAGTATCAGGACAGGGGGCTTCCAATGAGCAGTTCTTC.